This is a list of T cell receptor beta chains from one sample in a study of response to subunit inactivated influenza vaccine. Each CDR3 protein is one row after TCRdb ran MiXCR on the RT-PCR reads. The profile shows about 570,000 distinct CDR3 sequences, around 11% of them singletons. In addition, the sample was reused for a study of T cells expressing NK-cell markers.

The starting material was PBMCs from blood, obtained on the day of vaccination. The receptor set was obtained from a man in his fifties who received an inactivated influenza vaccine. The CDR3 runs from the conserved cysteine through the conserved F or W. The D gene is left open where the match is weak. A row's size may be missing; if present it is once, few, many or a size class.

abundance: .
j_gene: TRBJ2-3
v_gene: TRBV20-1
d_gene: TRBD1
CDR3aa: CSARRTGFPDTQYF
CDR3nt: TGCAGTGCTAGGCGGACAGGGTTTCCAGATACGCAGTATTTT

abundance: .
j_gene: TRBJ2-7
v_gene: TRBV6-2/TRBV6-3
d_gene: .
CDR3aa: CASSYNSRPLTYEQYF
CDR3nt: TGTGCCAGCAGTTACAACTCGCGGCCATTGACCTACGAGCAGTACTTC

abundance: few
j_gene: TRBJ1-6
v_gene: TRBV27
d_gene: .
CDR3aa: CASSFLKGRNSPLHF
CDR3nt: TGTGCCAGCAGTTTCCTGAAGGGAAGGAATTCACCCCTCCACTTT

abundance: many
j_gene: TRBJ2-7
v_gene: TRBV24-1
d_gene: TRBD1
CDR3aa: CATSDPGQGTYEQYF
CDR3nt: TGTGCCACCAGTGACCCGGGACAGGGTACCTACGAGCAGTACTTC

abundance: few
j_gene: TRBJ2-3
v_gene: TRBV10-3
d_gene: TRBD1
CDR3aa: CAINGQGTDTQYF
CDR3nt: TGTGCCATCAATGGACAGGGGACAGATACGCAGTATTTT

abundance: .
j_gene: TRBJ2-4
v_gene: TRBV6-2/TRBV6-3
d_gene: TRBD2
CDR3aa: CASSASGGLASLLKNIQYF
CDR3nt: TGTGCCAGCAGTGCATCCGGTGGACTAGCGAGCCTCCTCAAAAACATTCAGTACTTC

abundance: .
j_gene: TRBJ2-7
v_gene: TRBV7-6
d_gene: TRBD1
CDR3aa: CASSLETGFHEQYF
CDR3nt: TGTGCCAGCAGCTTAGAGACAGGGTTCCACGAGCAGTACTTC

abundance: few
j_gene: TRBJ2-1
v_gene: TRBV12-3/TRBV12-4
d_gene: .
CDR3aa: CASSPIAANEQFF
CDR3nt: TGTGCCAGCAGTCCTATAGCAGCCAATGAGCAGTTCTTC

abundance: few
j_gene: TRBJ2-2
v_gene: TRBV7-8
d_gene: TRBD1
CDR3aa: CASSLRQGVTGELFF
CDR3nt: TGTGCCAGCAGCCTACGGCAGGGGGTGACTGGGGAGCTGTTTTTT

abundance: many
j_gene: TRBJ2-5
v_gene: TRBV11-2
d_gene: TRBD1
CDR3aa: CASSLSTGGSETQYF
CDR3nt: TGTGCCAGCAGCTTATCAACAGGGGGGTCAGAGACCCAGTACTTC

abundance: .
j_gene: TRBJ2-2
v_gene: TRBV3-1
d_gene: TRBD2
CDR3aa: CASSQGGTSHTGELFF
CDR3nt: TGTGCCAGCAGCCAAGGTGGGACTAGCCACACCGGGGAGCTGTTTTTT

abundance: few
j_gene: TRBJ1-2
v_gene: TRBV24-1
d_gene: .
CDR3aa: CATSDPTTPQGNYGYTF
CDR3nt: TGTGCCACCAGTGATCCAACTACACCGCAAGGGAACTATGGCTACACCTTC

abundance: .
j_gene: TRBJ2-1
v_gene: TRBV2
d_gene: .
CDR3aa: CASSRDASYNEQFF
CDR3nt: TGTGCCAGCAGCCGGGACGCCTCCTACAATGAGCAGTTCTTC

abundance: few
j_gene: TRBJ2-6
v_gene: TRBV5-1
d_gene: .
CDR3aa: CASSEGIGANVLTF
CDR3nt: TGCGCCAGCAGCGAGGGTATTGGGGCCAACGTCCTGACTTTC

abundance: many
j_gene: TRBJ2-4
v_gene: TRBV14
d_gene: .
CDR3aa: CASSQNKNIQYF
CDR3nt: TGTGCCAGCAGCCAGAACAAAAACATTCAGTACTTC

abundance: .
j_gene: TRBJ1-1
v_gene: TRBV20-1
d_gene: .
CDR3aa: CSAILAFNTEAFF
CDR3nt: TGCAGTGCTATATTGGCTTTCAACACTGAAGCTTTCTTT

abundance: .
j_gene: TRBJ2-3
v_gene: TRBV3-1
d_gene: .
CDR3aa: CASSQDLVSSTDTQYF
CDR3nt: TGTGCCAGCAGCCAAGATTTGGTATCTAGCACAGATACGCAGTATTTT

abundance: few
j_gene: TRBJ2-1
v_gene: TRBV7-8
d_gene: TRBD2
CDR3aa: CASSLAVAGGFNEQFF
CDR3nt: TGTGCCAGCAGCTTAGCAGTAGCGGGGGGCTTTAATGAGCAGTTCTTC

abundance: few
j_gene: TRBJ2-7
v_gene: TRBV5-1
d_gene: .
CDR3aa: CASTLGWQGPLRGEQYF
CDR3nt: TGCGCCAGCACCCTTGGTTGGCAGGGGCCCCTTCGGGGCGAGCAGTACTTC

abundance: .
j_gene: TRBJ2-1
v_gene: TRBV3-1
d_gene: .
CDR3aa: CASSQFGGRQYNEQFF
CDR3nt: TGTGCCAGCAGCCAATTCGGGGGACGGCAATACAATGAGCAGTTCTTC

abundance: many
j_gene: TRBJ1-5
v_gene: TRBV20-1
d_gene: .
CDR3aa: CSATFADQPQHF
CDR3nt: TGCAGTGCTACCTTCGCCGATCAGCCCCAGCATTTT

abundance: .
j_gene: TRBJ1-5
v_gene: TRBV12-3/TRBV12-4
d_gene: .
CDR3aa: CASSGTWNQPQHF
CDR3nt: TGTGCCAGCAGTGGGACCTGGAATCAGCCCCAGCATTTT

abundance: .
j_gene: TRBJ2-1
v_gene: TRBV6-5
d_gene: TRBD2
CDR3aa: CASSYRGLAGGPNEQFF
CDR3nt: TGTGCCAGCAGTTACAGGGGACTAGCGGGGGGCCCCAATGAGCAGTTCTTC

abundance: .
j_gene: TRBJ2-3
v_gene: TRBV6-1
d_gene: .
CDR3aa: CASSEVGGTDTQYF
CDR3nt: TGTGCCAGCAGTGAAGTGGGGGGCACAGATACGCAGTATTTT

abundance: few
j_gene: TRBJ2-2
v_gene: TRBV3-1
d_gene: TRBD2
CDR3aa: CASSRAGLGSGELFF
CDR3nt: TGTGCCAGCAGCCGAGCGGGACTAGGATCCGGGGAGCTGTTTTTT

abundance: few
j_gene: TRBJ2-2
v_gene: TRBV9
d_gene: .
CDR3aa: CASSFYTQARTGELFF
CDR3nt: TGTGCCAGCAGCTTCTACACTCAGGCAAGGACCGGGGAGCTGTTTTTT

abundance: few
j_gene: TRBJ1-5
v_gene: TRBV3-1
d_gene: .
CDR3aa: CASSQDWDTNQPQHF
CDR3nt: TGTGCCAGCAGCCAAGACTGGGACACGAATCAGCCCCAGCATTTT

abundance: few
j_gene: TRBJ1-2
v_gene: TRBV6-5
d_gene: .
CDR3aa: CASSYSYPVNYGYTF
CDR3nt: TGTGCCAGCAGTTACTCGTACCCCGTGAACTATGGCTACACCTTC

abundance: .
j_gene: TRBJ1-5
v_gene: TRBV6-1
d_gene: .
CDR3aa: CASSEGVPNQPQHF
CDR3nt: TGTGCCAGCAGTGAAGGGGTCCCCAATCAGCCCCAGCATTTT

abundance: .
j_gene: TRBJ2-3
v_gene: TRBV24-1
d_gene: TRBD2
CDR3aa: CATSDPTSGAFTQYF
CDR3nt: TGTGCCACCAGTGACCCGACTAGCGGGGCCTTCACGCAGTATTTT

abundance: few
j_gene: TRBJ2-5
v_gene: TRBV11-2
d_gene: TRBD2
CDR3aa: CASRPLAGGQQETQYF
CDR3nt: TGTGCCAGCAGACCACTAGCGGGGGGACAACAAGAGACCCAGTACTTC

abundance: .
j_gene: TRBJ2-5
v_gene: TRBV4-1
d_gene: .
CDR3aa: CASSRALLGETQYF
CDR3nt: TGCGCCAGCAGCCGGGCCCTCCTCGGAGAGACCCAGTACTTC

abundance: many
j_gene: TRBJ2-1
v_gene: TRBV27
d_gene: TRBD2
CDR3aa: CASSLTSGGYSYNEQFF
CDR3nt: TGTGCCAGCAGTTTAACTAGCGGGGGCTACTCCTACAATGAGCAGTTCTTC

abundance: few
j_gene: TRBJ2-1
v_gene: TRBV28
d_gene: TRBD1
CDR3aa: CASIPTGQGGGEQFF
CDR3nt: TGTGCCAGCATCCCAACGGGACAGGGCGGGGGTGAGCAGTTCTTC

abundance: .
j_gene: TRBJ2-7
v_gene: TRBV20-1
d_gene: .
CDR3aa: CSARDLDRSEQYF
CDR3nt: TGCAGTGCTAGAGATCTCGACAGGAGCGAGCAGTACTTC

abundance: few
j_gene: TRBJ1-4
v_gene: TRBV7-9
d_gene: .
CDR3aa: CASSLRLATNEKLFF
CDR3nt: TGTGCCAGCAGCTTACGACTTGCAACTAATGAAAAACTGTTTTTT

abundance: few
j_gene: TRBJ1-1
v_gene: TRBV28
d_gene: .
CDR3aa: CASILGDPNTEAFF
CDR3nt: TGTGCCAGCATCCTGGGGGACCCCAACACTGAAGCTTTCTTT

abundance: .
j_gene: TRBJ2-2
v_gene: TRBV7-7
d_gene: .
CDR3aa: CASSLAGRELFF
CDR3nt: TGTGCCAGCAGCTTAGCTGGGAGAGAGCTGTTTTTT